Listed below are T cell receptor beta chains from one sample, sequenced in a study of control samples from healthy donors and cancer patients. Profiled with immunoSEQ multiplex PCR; TCRdb holds only in-frame clones, not every one. The table includes more than 95,000 clones, 90% to 95% detected once. Sequencing was done on a sample of blood. The source of these receptors is a man between 18 and 29 years old in good health. CDR3s include the opening cysteine and the closing phenylalanine or tryptophan. D genes are given only for firm matches. Size tells how often a clone was seen (once, few, many) or the class of an expanded clone, and some rows leave it out.

CASRPRTVSYEQYF	TGTGCCAGCAGGCCACGGACAGTATCCTACGAGCAGTACTTC	TRBV27	TRBJ2-7	NA	NA
CASSGQRNTEAFF	TGTGCCAGCTCCGGACAGAGGAACACTGAAGCTTTCTTT	TRBV27	TRBJ1-1	NA	NA
CSAQRGQGPGELFF	TGCAGCGCCCAGCGGGGACAAGGACCCGGGGAGCTGTTTTTT	TRBV29-1	TRBJ2-2	once	NA
CASSLFIKGNNEKLFF	TGTGCCAGCAGCTTATTTATAAAGGGGAATAATGAAAAACTGTTTTTT	TRBV7-9	TRBJ1-4	NA	NA
CASSLRPRDLTDTQYF	TGTGCCAGCAGCCTACGACCCAGGGATCTCACAGATACGCAGTATTTT	TRBV3-1/TRBV3-2	TRBJ2-3	NA	NA
CASTTALSYEQYF	TGTGCCAGCACGACCGCTCTTTCCTACGAGCAGTACTTC	TRBV28	TRBJ2-7	NA	NA
CASSILSSGRDEDQPQHF	TGTGCCAGTAGTATTTTATCCTCAGGCAGGGACGAGGATCAGCCCCAGCATTTT	TRBV19	TRBJ1-5	NA	NA
CASSLGRSTEQFF	TGTGCCAGTAGTTTGGGTAGATCGACGGAGCAGTTCTTC	TRBV19	TRBJ2-1	NA	NA
CAIRMTGVGSPLHF	TGTGCCATCAGGATGACAGGGGTGGGTTCACCCCTCCACTTT	TRBV10-3	TRBJ1-6	NA	TRBD1
CASSPPSGRTNEKLFF	TGCGCCAGCAGCCCTCCTTCAGGGCGAACTAATGAAAAACTGTTTTTT	TRBV5-1	TRBJ1-4	few	NA
CASSSPSWLGNSPLHF	TGTGCCAGCAGTTCTCCGTCCTGGTTGGGAAATTCACCCCTCCACTTT	TRBV28	TRBJ1-6	NA	NA
CASSLLSDTQYF	TGTGCCAGCAGCTTATTGTCAGATACGCAGTATTTT	TRBV11-2	TRBJ2-3	NA	NA
CASSLGAGGYLTYEQYF	TGTGCCAGCAGCTTAGGGGCAGGGGGTTACCTTACCTACGAGCAGTACTTC	TRBV7-6	TRBJ2-7	NA	TRBD1
CASSLVGDYGYTF	TGCGCCAGCAGCCTCGTGGGGGACTATGGCTACACCTTC	TRBV5-1	TRBJ1-2	once	NA
CASIPGTSGRDERAGELFF	TGTGCCAGTATCCCCGGGACTAGCGGGAGGGACGAGAGGGCCGGGGAGCTGTTTTTT	TRBV19	TRBJ2-2	NA	TRBD2
CASSLAGEGTEAFF	TGCGCCAGCAGTCTTGCAGGGGAAGGCACTGAAGCTTTCTTT	TRBV5-1	TRBJ1-1	once	NA
CASSLSEGGVSYNEQFF	TGTGCCAGCAGCTTATCAGAGGGAGGGGTCTCCTACAATGAGCAGTTCTTC	TRBV7-8	TRBJ2-1	NA	TRBD2
CATAGYSSYNEQFF	TGTGCCACCGCGGGTTACTCATCCTACAATGAGCAGTTCTTC	TRBV25-1	TRBJ2-1	NA	NA
CATWSLGTYEQYF	TGTGCCACTTGGTCGCTGGGGACTTACGAGCAGTACTTC	TRBV10-3	TRBJ2-7	NA	NA
CASSPTLRKNSTDTQYF	TGTGCCAGCAGCCCGACCCTAAGAAAAAATAGCACAGATACGCAGTATTTT	TRBV9	TRBJ2-3	NA	NA
CASSPGTHTTDTQYF	TGCGCCAGCAGCCCTGGGACTCACACTACAGATACGCAGTATTTT	TRBV5-1	TRBJ2-3	NA	NA
CASSERQPQHF	TGTGCCAGCAGTGAACGACAGCCCCAGCATTTT	TRBV6-1	TRBJ1-5	few	NA
CASSGWREDGYTF	TGTGCCAGCAGCGGTTGGCGGGAAGATGGCTACACCTTC	TRBV27	TRBJ1-2	once	NA
CASSRDRGREQYF	TGTGCCAGCAGCCGGGACAGGGGCCGCGAGCAGTACTTC	TRBV12-3/TRBV12-4	TRBJ2-7	NA	TRBD1
CASSYSVGSPYEQYF	TGTGCCAGCAGTTACTCCGTGGGCAGCCCCTACGAGCAGTACTTC	TRBV6-5	TRBJ2-7	NA	NA
CASSDHGSSEQYF	TGTGCCAGCAGTGACCACGGGAGCTCCGAGCAGTACTTC	TRBV2	TRBJ2-7	once	NA
CASRRDRGASNYGYTF	TGTGCCAGCAGACGGGACAGGGGGGCCTCTAACTATGGCTACACCTTC	TRBV27	TRBJ1-2	few	TRBD1
CASGLASTDTQYF	TGTGCCAGCGGACTAGCTTCCACAGATACGCAGTATTTT	TRBV19	TRBJ2-3	NA	TRBD2
CASSYYRDQPQHF	TGTGCCAGCAGTTACTACCGAGATCAGCCCCAGCATTTT	TRBV6-5	TRBJ1-5	NA	NA
CASSRTDRKSGIQYF	TGCGCCAGCAGCCGAACAGACAGAAAATCGGGCATTCAGTACTTC	TRBV5-1	TRBJ2-4	NA	NA
CASSTGDLAEAFF	TGTGCCAGCAGTACAGGGGACTTGGCTGAAGCTTTCTTT	TRBV27	TRBJ1-1	NA	TRBD1
CASSYRSPGDGGSSYEQYF	TGTGCCAGCAGTTACAGGAGCCCGGGGGACGGGGGAAGCTCCTACGAGCAGTACTTC	TRBV2	TRBJ2-7	NA	NA
CASSDTVSNEKLFF	TGTGCCAGCAGCGACACAGTTTCTAATGAAAAACTGTTTTTT	TRBV9	TRBJ1-4	once	NA
CASSYSARWTYNEQFF	TGTGCCAGCAGTTACTCAGCCAGGTGGACCTACAATGAGCAGTTCTTC	TRBV6-5	TRBJ2-1	NA	NA
CASSFLGTGGKGNQPQHF	TGTGCCAGCAGTTTCCTTGGGACAGGGGGCAAGGGCAATCAGCCCCAGCATTTT	TRBV27	TRBJ1-5	NA	TRBD1
CASSTWTGGRDNEQFF	TGTGCCAGTAGTACGTGGACAGGGGGTCGGGACAATGAGCAGTTCTTC	TRBV19	TRBJ2-1	NA	TRBD1
CASSGQGSGNTIYF	TGTGCCAGCAGTGGACAGGGCTCAGGAAACACCATATATTTT	TRBV2	TRBJ1-3	once	TRBD1
CASSPQYGGSSPLHF	TGTGCCAGCAGCCCCCAGTATGGGGGCAGTTCACCCCTCCACTTT	TRBV11-2	TRBJ1-6	NA	NA
CASSYNREKGGAGNTIYF	TGTGCCAGCAGCTACAACCGGGAAAAAGGGGGTGCTGGAAACACCATATATTTT	TRBV21-1	TRBJ1-3	once	NA
CASWGSGGYTF	TGTGCCAGCTGGGGATCGGGGGGCTACACCTTC	TRBV2	TRBJ1-2	NA	NA
CASSLGTAENEKLFF	TGTGCCAGCAGCTTAGGGACAGCCGAGAATGAAAAACTGTTTTTT	TRBV7-9	TRBJ1-4	NA	NA
CATSRDRLALMLGQPQHF	TGTGCCACCAGCAGAGATCGTCTGGCGTTAATGTTGGGTCAGCCCCAGCATTTT	TRBV15	TRBJ1-5	NA	NA
CAWREIGTGFYEQYF	TGTGCCTGGAGGGAAATCGGGACAGGCTTCTACGAGCAGTACTTC	TRBV30	TRBJ2-7	NA	TRBD1
CAWSVYYGYTF	TGTGCCTGGAGTGTTTACTATGGCTACACCTTC	TRBV30	TRBJ1-2	once	NA
CASSQGVGAYEQYF	TGTGCCAGCAGCCAAGGTGTAGGGGCCTACGAGCAGTACTTC	TRBV14	TRBJ2-7	NA	NA
CASSQPTGRLFGYTF	TGTGCCAGCAGCCAACCGACAGGGAGGCTATTCGGCTACACCTTC	TRBV7-9	TRBJ1-2	NA	TRBD1
CASSYLTGNRGLNGYTF	TGCGCCAGCAGCTATCTTACGGGCAACAGGGGTTTGAATGGCTACACCTTC	TRBV4-1	TRBJ1-2	NA	TRBD1
CASTKDLLVDTEAFF	TGTGCCAGCACCAAGGACCTCCTAGTGGACACTGAAGCTTTCTTT	TRBV2	TRBJ1-1	NA	NA
CASTAGDYEKLFF	TGTGCCAGCACCGCGGGGGACTATGAAAAACTGTTTTTT	TRBV7-8	TRBJ1-4	NA	NA
CASSFRSTGSNEKLFF	TGTGCCAGCAGCTTTCGGTCGACAGGCTCTAATGAAAAACTGTTTTTT	TRBV7-9	TRBJ1-4	NA	NA
CASSLTGGDSTEAFF	TGTGCCAGCAGCTTAACAGGGGGCGATAGCACTGAAGCTTTCTTT	TRBV7-3	TRBJ1-1	NA	TRBD1
CASSIRLTGELFF	TGTGCCAGCAGTATTCGACTCACCGGGGAGCTGTTTTTT	TRBV12-3/TRBV12-4	TRBJ2-2	NA	NA